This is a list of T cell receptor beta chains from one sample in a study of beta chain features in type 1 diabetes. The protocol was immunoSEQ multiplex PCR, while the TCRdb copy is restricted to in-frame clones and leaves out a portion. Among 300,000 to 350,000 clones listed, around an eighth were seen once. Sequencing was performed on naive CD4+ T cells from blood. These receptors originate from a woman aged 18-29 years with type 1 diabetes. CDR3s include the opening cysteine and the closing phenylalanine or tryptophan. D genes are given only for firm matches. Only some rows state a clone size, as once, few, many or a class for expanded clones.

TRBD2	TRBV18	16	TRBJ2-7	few	TGTGCCAGCTCACCCTTTGGAGCGGGAGGGCCGAGCGAGCAGTACTTC	CASSPFGAGGPSEQYF
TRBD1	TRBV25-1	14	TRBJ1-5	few	TGTGCCAGTGGGACAGCCAAGGCTAATCAGCCCCAGCATTTT	CASGTAKANQPQHF
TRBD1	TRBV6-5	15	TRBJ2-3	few	TGTGCCAGCAGTCATTGGACAGGGTCCACAGATACGCAGTATTTT	CASSHWTGSTDTQYF
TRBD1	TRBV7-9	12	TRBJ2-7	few	TGTGCCAGCAGCGGGACAGGGTTCGAGCAGTACTTC	CASSGTGFEQYF
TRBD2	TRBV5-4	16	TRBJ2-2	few	TGTGCCAGCAGCTTGGTGGGGAGGGCGAACACCGGGGAGCTGTTTTTT	CASSLVGRANTGELFF
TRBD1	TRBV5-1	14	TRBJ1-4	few	TGCGCCAGCAGCCGAAACCTCAGGGGGCAGGAACTGTTTTTT	CASSRNLRGQELFF
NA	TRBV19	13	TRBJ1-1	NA	TGTGCCAGTAGCATACGGGGGGACACTGAAGCTTTCTTT	CASSIRGDTEAFF
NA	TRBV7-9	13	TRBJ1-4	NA	TGTGCCAGCAGCTTACGGGGGGATGAAAAACTGTTTTTT	CASSLRGDEKLFF
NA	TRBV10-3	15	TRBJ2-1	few	TGTGCCATCAGTGAGTCGAAGTCGGGTCTGAATGAGCAGTTCTTC	CAISESKSGLNEQFF
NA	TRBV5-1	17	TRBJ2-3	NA	TGCGCCAGCAGCTTGGAAGTTCTTCGACTGGGCACAGATACGCAGTATTTT	CASSLEVLRLGTDTQYF
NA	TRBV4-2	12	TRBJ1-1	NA	TGTGCCAGCAGCCAAGACAGGTATGAAGCTTTCTTT	CASSQDRYEAFF
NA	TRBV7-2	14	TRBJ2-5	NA	TGTGCCAGCAGCTTAGTTACAGGACAAGAGACCCAGTACTTC	CASSLVTGQETQYF
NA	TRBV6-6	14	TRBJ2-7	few	TGTGCCAGCATGGGCACAGGGAGCTCCTACGAGCAGTACTTC	CASMGTGSSYEQYF
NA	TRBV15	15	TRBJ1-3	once	TGTGCCACCAGCAGAGATCGACACTCTGGAAACACCATATATTTT	CATSRDRHSGNTIYF
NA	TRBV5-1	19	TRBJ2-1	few	TGCGCCAGCAGCCACGGTTGGGGGCTCGGCCGGACTTCCTACAATGAGCAGTTCTTC	CASSHGWGLGRTSYNEQFF
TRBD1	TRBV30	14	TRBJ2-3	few	TGTGCCTGGACCAGACAGGGAGAAGGGTATACGCAGTATTTT	CAWTRQGEGYTQYF